This TCR beta chain stems from a study of CDR3 diversity in severe acne. TCRdb reanalysed the PCR reads using MiXCR and keeps one entry per CDR3 protein. The sample lists over 70,000 distinct CDR3 sequences; 45% to 60% were seen once. Looked up from germline, CDR1 is DFQATT and CDR2 is SNEGSKA (reference sequence). This CDR3 has 22 residues. Trimming removed 5 bases at V and 5 bases at J, with 42 bases between. This receptor was identified in a male donor in good health, without acne. This chain connects TRBV20-1 to TRBJ2-5; possibly TRBD2 for D (7 bases). The specimen was blood. The CDR3 here is CSAPPWGANQPHGGGSLETQYF. DNA of the CDR3: TGCAGTGCTCCCCCATGGGGGGCAAATCAGCCCCATGGGGGAGGGAGTCTGGAGACCCAGTACTTC.